These 10 T cell receptor beta chains share one sample of origin, sequenced in a study of human T cells and chemical hapten exposure. Time point specified: patch test 2, 6 weeks after DPC sensitization. Stated treatment: therapeutic diphenylcyclopropenone sensitization with weekly scalp DPC. Using its own MiXCR run on the RACE reads, TCRdb lists one record per CDR3 protein. The repertoire holds 95,000 or so distinct CDR3 sequences, with about an eighth as singletons. This material consisted of whole blood, taken in connection with sensitization to the hapten diphenylcyclopropenone (DPC). The receptors were sampled from a woman between 35 and 50 years old with alopecia areata. Some clones in this sample may be carry-over from other donors' samples.

The chain links TRBV6-2 or TRBV6-3 to TRBJ2-3; D ambiguous. Trimming shortened V by 5 bases and J by 0 bases, and 12 bases separated the two germline ends. The CDR3 runs to 15 residues. Germline CDR1 and CDR2: MNHEY and SVGEGT. The CDR3 nucleotides read TGTGCCAGCAGTCCCGCGGCAGTTAGCACAGATACGCAGTATTTT. Its translation is CASSPAAVSTDTQYF.

This clonotype was detected ten times or more. J is TRBJ2-7 and V is TRBV6-2 or TRBV6-3; tentatively, D is TRBD2 (6 bases). CDR1 is MNHEY, CDR2 SVGEGT, per germline. The CDR3 has 14 residues. V was shortened by 4 bases and J by 7 bases, with 17 bases between the two germline ends. The CDR3 nucleotides read TGTGCCAGCAGTTCTCGGGAGATTGATTGGGAGCAGTACTTC. Its protein is CASSSREIDWEQYF.

This clonotype showed up many times. The chain carries TRBV2 and TRBJ2-3; TRBD2 matches 10 bases. V shed 6 bases and J 6 bases; nucleotides not matched to a gene: 15. This CDR3 has 17 residues. Germline lookup yields CDR1 SNHLY and CDR2 FYNNEI. CDR3: CASSGRPGLAVRDTQYF. Written as DNA, the CDR3 is TGTGCCAGCAGCGGAAGACCCGGACTAGCGGTTCGGGATACGCAGTATTTT.

The J gene is TRBJ1-2, the V gene TRBV7-3, with D maybe TRBD1 (5 bases). Per germline, CDR1 SGHTA and CDR2 FQGTGA. The ends were cut back, 2 bases at V and 4 bases at J, with 8 bases in the middle. CDR3 length: 13 amino acids. CDR3 amino acids: CASSLDSRYGYTF. The CDR3 DNA sequence: TGTGCCAGCAGCTTAGACAGCCGCTATGGCTACACCTTC. Full variable domain (missing parts from reference TRBV7-3 and TRBJ1-2): GAGVSQTPSNKVTEKGKYVELRCDPISGHTALYWYRQSLGQGPEFLIYFQGTGAADDSGLPNDRFFAVRPEGSVSTLKIQRTERGDSAVYLCASSLDSRYGYTFGSGTRLTVV.

This clonotype was observed at least ten times. The chain recombines TRBV10-3 with TRBJ2-7; TRBD1 matches at 8 bases. This CDR3 is 15 amino acids long. With 4 bases clipped from V and 2 bases from J, the junction kept 7 bases outside the gene matches. CDR1 ENHRY and CDR2 SYGVKD come from the germline V gene. CDR3 in DNA: TGTGCCATCAGTGCCGGACAGGGCTCCCCCTACGAGCAGTACTTC. Protein sequence: CAISAGQGSPYEQYF.

The gene calls are TRBV7-2 and TRBJ1-5; D is ambiguous. V was trimmed by 1 base and J by 7 bases, leaving 11 bases between them. This CDR3 contains 14 residues. Germline V gene data show CDR1 as SGHTA and CDR2 as FQGNSA. The CDR3 sequence: CASSLGVLGQPQHF. The CDR3 DNA sequence: TGTGCCAGCAGCTTAGGGGTACTGGGCCAGCCCCAGCATTTT.

This clonotype showed up just a few times. The chain combines TRBV6-2 or TRBV6-3 with TRBJ1-1; D unclear. The CDR3 loop spans 13 amino acids. Germline V gene sequence: CDR1 MNHEY, CDR2 SVGEGT. Trimming took 0 bases from V and 4 from J, leaving 6 bases between them. The DNA for the CDR3 is TGTGCCAGCAGTTACTCGTGGGGCACTGAAGCTTTCTTT. Translated, it gives CASSYSWGTEAFF.

This clonotype was counted between two and nine times. This sequence joins TRBV7-2 and TRBJ1-4; D is possibly TRBD1 (5 bases). Trimming shortened V by 10 bases and J by 8 bases, and 11 bases separated the two germline ends. The CDR3 consists of 11 residues. CDR1 is SGHTA, CDR2 FQGNSA, per germline. The CDR3 here is CATRESEKLFF. In DNA, the CDR3 is TGTGCCACCAGGGAGTCCGAAAAACTGTTTTTT.

This clonotype appeared many times. The chain employs TRBV20-1 and TRBJ2-3, with TRBD2 matching 15 bases. The germline V gene has CDR1 DFQATT and CDR2 SNEGSKA (reference sequence). V was pared by 5 bases and J by 2 bases, with 8 bases of the junction left unmatched. This CDR3 spans 17 amino acids. CDR3 coding DNA: TGCAGTGCTGGACTAGCGGGAGGGCTAATCCTCACAGATACGCAGTATTTT. Translation: CSAGLAGGLILTDTQYF.

This clonotype has just a few counts. The chain is built from TRBV7-2 and TRBJ2-1; D might be TRBD2 (5 bases). Trimming took off 1 base at V and 3 bases at J, with 10 bases between the two ends. The CDR3 runs 15 residues. Germline loops: CDR1 SGHTA, CDR2 FQGNSA. The CDR3 nucleotides read TGTGCCAGCAGCTTAGAGCCGGGGAGCTACAATGAGCAGTTCTTC. Its translation: CASSLEPGSYNEQFF.